This passage covers 24 T cell receptor beta chains from one sample sequenced in a study of blood T cells in healthy people across ages. The use of a sample-barcoded 5' primer and a J-beta primer mix characterized a second PCR of roughly 6 to 11 cycles. Each CDR3 protein gets one entry after TCRdb re-called the 5' RACE reads with MiXCR. The data contain around 1,600,000 distinct CDR3 sequences, about 42% of them singletons. Input material: blood. These TCRs come from a woman under 30 in good health.

V and J are TRBV20-1 and TRBJ1-1; D uncertain. The CDR3 is 13 residues long. Germline CDR1 and CDR2: DFQATT and SNEGSKA (reference sequence). The V gene lost 1 base and the J gene lost 6 bases, with 12 bases spanning the gap. The CDR3 protein is CSARGDGRAEAFF. CDR3 DNA: TGCAGTGCTAGAGGAGACGGGAGGGCTGAAGCTTTCTTT.

The V gene is TRBV4-3, the J gene TRBJ2-1, with D possibly being TRBD1 (5 bases). Between the trimmed V and J ends, which lost 0 bases and 2 bases, there was a span of 17 bases. CDR1 is LGHNA and CDR2 is YSLEER in the germline V gene. The CDR3 loop spans 18 amino acids. CDR3 DNA: TGCGCCAGCAGCCAAGAAGAGACAGCGTTCCAAGCCTACAATGAGCAGTTCTTC. Protein product: CASSQEETAFQAYNEQFF.

A few counts support this clonotype. The chain employs TRBV25-1 and TRBJ1-2; 8 positions match TRBD1. Germline CDR1 and CDR2: MGHDK and SYGVNS. The CDR3 totals 15 residues. Losses at the gene ends were 1 base for V and 7 bases for J; bases not matched to a gene: 8. CDR3 DNA sequence: TGTGCCAGCAGTGAATCCCTGGACAGGGCGTCTGGCTACACCTTC. Translation gives CASSESLDRASGYTF.

With respect to this clonotype: At one end, the junction sequence differs from germline, possibly due to a read error. The chain uses TRBV6-5 and TRBJ2-3; D is ambiguous. In germline, CDR1 is MNHEY, CDR2 SVGAGI. The CDR3 is 16 residues long. The CDR3 sequence: CTSSRFGPRSTDTQYF. The DNA of the CDR3 is TGTACCAGCAGCCGCTTTGGGCCCCGGAGCACAGATACGCAGTATTTT.

This chain uses TRBV19 with TRBJ1-1; D uncertain. This CDR3 region has 12 residues. Per germline, CDR1 LNHDA and CDR2 SQIVND (reference sequence). V shed 1 base and J shed 8 bases, with 8 bases lying between them. The CDR3 region has the DNA TGTGCCAGTAGTATAGGGGATTCGGAAGCTTTCTTT. Protein: CASSIGDSEAFF.

The chain recombines TRBV10-3 with TRBJ2-7; the D gene could be TRBD1 or TRBD2 (6 bases each). Trimming removed 8 bases from V and 0 bases from J, with 17 bases in between. Germline CDR1 and CDR2: ENHRY and SYGVKD. The CDR3 totals 15 residues. The CDR3 region has the DNA TGTGCCATCGGCCTGAGGGGGGACCCCTCCTACGAGCAGTACTTC. Protein product: CAIGLRGDPSYEQYF.

The J gene is TRBJ2-7, the V gene TRBV11-2, with TRBD2 matching over 11 bases. V trimming: 8 bases; J trimming: 0 bases; junction bases outside the gene matches: 9. CDR1 and CDR2 from the germline V gene are SGHAT and FQNNGV. The CDR3 has 16 amino acids. CDR3 bases: TGTGCCAGCCAAAGACTAGCGGGGTCGAGCTCCTACGAGCAGTACTTC. This sequence encodes CASQRLAGSSSYEQYF.

The chain is built from TRBV4-3 and TRBJ2-1, with D uncertain. Germline CDR1 reads LGHNA; CDR2 reads YSLEER. This CDR3 spans 14 amino acids. Trimming stripped 3 bases from V and 5 bases from J, with 11 bases between. The CDR3 loop is CASSHGTVNNEQFF. The CDR3 DNA is TGCGCCAGCAGCCACGGTACAGTCAACAATGAGCAGTTCTTC.

This clonotype was recorded a few times. V is TRBV27 and J is TRBJ1-5; D is ambiguous. The germline V gene encodes CDR1 MNHEY and CDR2 SMNVEV (reference sequence). The CDR3 covers 18 residues. Trimming took 1 base from V and 4 from J, leaving 20 bases between them. The CDR3 sequence: CASSLYAGRDLRNQPQHF. CDR3 nucleotides: TGTGCCAGCAGTTTATACGCGGGTAGGGATCTGCGTAATCAGCCCCAGCATTTT.

The chain joins TRBV11-3 to TRBJ2-1, with TRBD1 matching over 9 bases. CDR3 length: 16 residues. J was trimmed by 4 bases and V by 0 bases; bases with no gene match: 4. The germline V gene has CDR1 SGHNT and CDR2 YENEEA. CDR3 in amino acids: CASSLEGQGAYNEQFF. The CDR3 bases are TGTGCCAGCAGCTTAGAGGGACAGGGTGCGTACAATGAGCAGTTCTTC.

This chain uses TRBV27 with TRBJ2-1; no clear D. Between the trimmed V and J ends, which lost 5 bases and 5 bases, there was a span of 10 bases. CDR3 length: 13 residues. Per germline, CDR1 MNHEY and CDR2 SMNVEV (reference sequence). The CDR3 DNA sequence: TGTGCCAGCAGTGTAAAGCTAGACAATGAGCAGTTCTTC. The encoded protein is CASSVKLDNEQFF.

This clonotype was seen a handful of times. This chain joins TRBV10-3 and TRBJ1-1, with TRBD1 matching over 7 bases. The CDR3 has 15 residues. From germline, CDR1 is ENHRY and CDR2 SYGVKD. Trimming removed 0 bases from V and 7 bases from J; junction bases left unmatched: 8. As DNA, the CDR3 is TGTGCCATCAGTGAGTCGGGACAGCCCAGGGGTGAAGCTTTCTTT. This translates into CAISESGQPRGEAFF.

The CDR3 is CASSAQTGGGYGYTF. The CDR3 DNA follows: TGTGCCAGCAGCGCCCAGACAGGGGGCGGCTATGGCTACACCTTC. This chain joins TRBV9 and TRBJ1-2; 10 bases match TRBD1. V lost 3 bases to trimming and J lost 4 bases; unmatched junction nucleotides: 6. CDR3 size: 15 residues. CDR1 and CDR2 (germline): SGDLS, YYNGEE.

The chain has TRBV12-3 or TRBV12-4 and TRBJ2-5; D is unresolved. TRBJ2-7 matches the DNA end more closely, so the J call is doubtful. CDR3 length: 15 residues. CDR3 coding DNA: TGTGCCAGCAGTTTAGGTTCGTCCGGCCGGTACGAGCAGTACTTC. It codes for CASSLGSSGRYEQYF.

This chain links TRBV24-1 with TRBJ2-2, with D perhaps TRBD2 (7 bases). Germline V lookup: CDR1 KGHDR, CDR2 SFDVKD. This CDR3 is built from 17 residues. Trimming took 3 bases from V and 0 from J, leaving 13 bases between them. CDR3 in DNA: TGTGCCACCAGTGATGCCCCGGGGGGCCCGAACACCGGGGAGCTGTTTTTT. This translates into CATSDAPGGPNTGELFF.

V usage is TRBV4-1 and J usage is TRBJ1-1; D gene ambiguous. Germline CDR1 is MGHRA and CDR2 is YSYEKL. Trimming pared 1 base from V and 1 base from J, leaving 19 bases between. The CDR3 length is 18 residues. The CDR3 DNA is TGCGCCAGCAGCCAAGGCGGGTGGGCGTACAACAAGAACACTGAAGCTTTCTTT. It specifies CASSQGGWAYNKNTEAFF.

This clonotype was picked up a small number of times. At one end the junction does not follow the germline gene, possibly because of a read error. The chain employs TRBV7-8 and TRBJ2-7; the match to TRBD2 covers 7 bases. Germline V lookup: CDR1 SGHVS, CDR2 FQNEAQ. The length of the CDR3 is 12 residues. CDR3 region: CASSLAVREQYF. The DNA for the CDR3 is TGTGCCAGCAGCCTAGCGGTTCGCGAGCAGTACTTC.

The gene calls are TRBV7-3 and TRBJ2-5; 7 nucleotides align to TRBD1. Germline lookup yields CDR1 SGHTA and CDR2 FQGTGA. The V and J ends lost 5 bases and 2 bases, in that order; junction bases with no gene match: 8. This CDR3 region has 15 residues. The CDR3 is CASSPGQTRQETQYF. As DNA, the CDR3 is TGTGCCAGCAGCCCGGGACAGACCAGACAAGAGACCCAGTACTTC. Variable domain in full (rest from reference TRBV7-3 and TRBJ2-5): GAGVSQTPSNKVTEKGKYVELRCDPISGHTALYWYRQSLGQGPEFLIYFQGTGAADDSGLPNDRFFAVRPEGSVSTLKIQRTERGDSAVYLCASSPGQTRQETQYFGPGTRLLVL.

Of note for this clonotype: Germline and junction disagree at one end, which may indicate a read error. The chain has TRBV7-2 and TRBJ1-2; maybe TRBD1 (6 bases). In germline, CDR1 is SGHTA, CDR2 FQGNSA. This CDR3 spans 13 amino acids. The CDR3: CASSVAGVGGYTF. The CDR3 DNA is TGTGCCAGCAGCGTAGCAGGGGTGGGTGGCTACACCTTC.

The chain joins TRBV11-2 to TRBJ2-3; TRBD1 is a possible D gene (7 bases). The CDR3 is 18 residues long. Germline lookup yields CDR1 SGHAT and CDR2 FQNNGV. The germline V and J ends were trimmed by 0 bases and 1 base, with 17 bases remaining between them. For the CDR3, the DNA is TGTGCCAGCAGCTTAGATCGACAGGGAAGGAGGGGCACAGATACGCAGTATTTT. Protein product: CASSLDRQGRRGTDTQYF.

This chain joins TRBV2 and TRBJ2-1; D is unresolved. V shed 5 bases and J shed 0 bases, with 14 bases lying between them. CDR1 is SNHLY and CDR2 is FYNNEI in the germline V gene. This CDR3 is 16 amino acids long. The CDR3 reads CASSLVVPRSYNEQFF. Written as DNA, the CDR3 is TGTGCCAGCAGTTTGGTCGTACCCCGCTCCTACAATGAGCAGTTCTTC.

As concerns this clonotype: One junction end disagrees with the germline gene, perhaps due to a read error. The V and J genes are TRBV7-2 and TRBJ1-2; D is unresolved. CDR1 SGHTA and CDR2 FQGNSA come from the germline V gene. This CDR3 has 13 residues. CDR3 nucleotide sequence: TGTGTCAGCAGCTTGGAGGGTCGATATGGCTACACCTTC. Translating it yields CVSSLEGRYGYTF.

A few counts support this clonotype. This sequence joins TRBV7-9 and TRBJ2-3, with D possibly TRBD2 on 6 matching bases. With 8 bases removed from V and 2 bases from J, the gap between germline ends came to 11 bases. CDR1 is SEHNR and CDR2 is FQNEAQ in the germline V gene (reference sequence). The CDR3 has 13 residues. The CDR3 loop is CASSTSITDTQYF. In DNA, the CDR3 is TGTGCCAGCTCTACTAGCATCACAGATACGCAGTATTTT.

V gene TRBV20-1 combines with J gene TRBJ2-7, with D possibly matching TRBD1 (6 bases). CDR3 length: 15 amino acids. CDR1 is DFQATT, CDR2 SNEGSKA, per germline (reference sequence). The CDR3 loop is CSASSSQGKIDEQYF. In DNA, the CDR3 is TGCAGCGCTTCTTCCTCGCAGGGGAAAATCGACGAGCAGTACTTC.